Listed below are T cell receptor beta chains from one sample, sequenced in a study of T cells in localized non-small cell lung cancer. Here immunoSEQ multiplex PCR was the method, and the copy in TCRdb shows in-frame clones only, minus some. In the table there are about 34,000 clones, about 88% of which are singletons. The source material was peripheral blood, sampled before any cancer treatment. The receptors stem from a woman between 40 and 69 years old with stage I lung adenocarcinoma. Both conserved end residues are part of each CDR3. The D gene is left open where the match is weak. The size field is filled for only some rows; it gives once, few, many or a size class.

j_call: TRBJ1-1; d_call: .; v_call: TRBV30; clone_size: few; cdr3_nt: TGTGCCTGGAGTTGGGGTACAGGGATGAACACTGAAGCTTTCTTT; cdr3_aa: CAWSWGTGMNTEAFF
j_call: TRBJ1-1; d_call: .; v_call: TRBV7-3; clone_size: .; cdr3_nt: TGTGCCAGCAGCTTAGGCTCGGTGGGCGTCACTGAAGCTTTCTTT; cdr3_aa: CASSLGSVGVTEAFF
j_call: TRBJ1-2; d_call: .; v_call: TRBV5-1; clone_size: .; cdr3_nt: TGCGCCAGCAGCTCAAGCGGTGGGAACAGGGCGAATGGCTACACCTTC; cdr3_aa: CASSSSGGNRANGYTF
j_call: TRBJ1-3; d_call: .; v_call: TRBV9; clone_size: .; cdr3_nt: TGTGCCAGCAGCCGGGAGGGCACTGGAAACACCATATATTTT; cdr3_aa: CASSREGTGNTIYF
j_call: TRBJ1-2; d_call: .; v_call: TRBV9; clone_size: few; cdr3_nt: TGTGCCAGCAGCGAGGAAAAGGGGAAGACCGGGTCCCTCTATGGCTACACCTTC; cdr3_aa: CASSEEKGKTGSLYGYTF
j_call: TRBJ1-1; d_call: TRBD1; v_call: TRBV18; clone_size: .; cdr3_nt: TGTGCCAGCTCACCCACCTACCCCAGACAGGGTGGATCTGAAGCTTTCTTT; cdr3_aa: CASSPTYPRQGGSEAFF
j_call: TRBJ1-5; d_call: .; v_call: TRBV4-3; clone_size: once; cdr3_nt: TGCGCCAGCAGCCAAGCTGGGTCCCAGCATTTT; cdr3_aa: CASSQAGSQHF
j_call: TRBJ2-6; d_call: .; v_call: TRBV7-9; clone_size: .; cdr3_nt: TGTGCCAGCAGCTTAGTAGGGGATTACCCCTCTGGGGCCAACGTCCTGACTTTC; cdr3_aa: CASSLVGDYPSGANVLTF
j_call: TRBJ1-4; d_call: .; v_call: TRBV16; clone_size: once; cdr3_nt: TGTGCCAGCAGAAGGGCAGGGGATAATGAAAAACTGTTTTTT; cdr3_aa: CASRRAGDNEKLFF
j_call: TRBJ1-6; d_call: .; v_call: TRBV27; clone_size: .; cdr3_nt: TGTGCCAGCAGTTTGGAGGCCCCTCGGACGGGACATAAGAGCTCCTATAATTCACCCCTCCACTTT; cdr3_aa: CASSLEAPRTGHKSSYNSPLHF
j_call: TRBJ2-7; d_call: .; v_call: TRBV21-1; clone_size: .; cdr3_nt: TGTGCCACAGCCTACGAGCAGTACTTC; cdr3_aa: CATAYEQYF
j_call: TRBJ2-5; d_call: .; v_call: TRBV6-5; clone_size: .; cdr3_nt: TGTGCCAGCAGTTACCAGGAGGTAACAGTCCAAGAGACCCAGTACTTC; cdr3_aa: CASSYQEVTVQETQYF
j_call: TRBJ2-7; d_call: TRBD1; v_call: TRBV7-9; clone_size: .; cdr3_nt: TGTGCCAGCACTTTGGGACAGGGGGCCTCGGGCCACTACGAGCAGTACTTC; cdr3_aa: CASTLGQGASGHYEQYF
j_call: TRBJ2-1; d_call: .; v_call: TRBV18; clone_size: once; cdr3_nt: TGTGCCAGCTCACCCCGCTCAGTTCCGGGGGGCTCCCCCCATGAGCAGTTCTTC; cdr3_aa: CASSPRSVPGGSPHEQFF
j_call: TRBJ1-2; d_call: .; v_call: TRBV5-1; clone_size: .; cdr3_nt: TGCGCCAGCAGCTTTTCAGGGAACTATGGCTACACCTTC; cdr3_aa: CASSFSGNYGYTF
j_call: TRBJ1-2; d_call: .; v_call: TRBV4-2; clone_size: .; cdr3_nt: TGTGCCAGCAGCCAAGAGGGGGTGGCGGTGGGAGGGAACTATGGCTACACCTTC; cdr3_aa: CASSQEGVAVGGNYGYTF
j_call: TRBJ1-1; d_call: TRBD1; v_call: TRBV5-6; clone_size: .; cdr3_nt: TGTGCCAGCAGCTTTCAGGGGGCGAACACTGAAGCTTTCTTT; cdr3_aa: CASSFQGANTEAFF
j_call: TRBJ1-2; d_call: TRBD1; v_call: TRBV5-4; clone_size: .; cdr3_nt: TGTGCCAGCAGCGCAGGACAGGGAATCTTTGGCTACACCTTC; cdr3_aa: CASSAGQGIFGYTF
j_call: TRBJ2-1; d_call: TRBD1; v_call: TRBV7-9; clone_size: .; cdr3_nt: TGTGCCAGCAGCCCGCCGACAGGGTACAATGAGCAGTTCTTC; cdr3_aa: CASSPPTGYNEQFF
j_call: TRBJ2-7; d_call: .; v_call: TRBV7-3; clone_size: .; cdr3_nt: TGTGCCAGCAGCTTAAAATGGGGAGATTCCGAGCAGTACTTC; cdr3_aa: CASSLKWGDSEQYF
j_call: TRBJ2-2; d_call: .; v_call: TRBV6-6; clone_size: .; cdr3_nt: TGTGCCAGCAGTATACCAGGGTTTACCGGGGAGCTGTTTTTT; cdr3_aa: CASSIPGFTGELFF
j_call: TRBJ2-2; d_call: TRBD1; v_call: TRBV4-1; clone_size: .; cdr3_nt: TGCGCCAGCAGCCAAGATTCGACAGGGGAAAGAAGCACCGGGGAGCTGTTTTTT; cdr3_aa: CASSQDSTGERSTGELFF
j_call: TRBJ2-7; d_call: .; v_call: TRBV9; clone_size: .; cdr3_nt: TGTGCCAGCAGCGTAGAAACAGGCACATCCTCCTACGAGCAGTACTTC; cdr3_aa: CASSVETGTSSYEQYF
j_call: TRBJ1-2; d_call: TRBD1; v_call: TRBV4-3; clone_size: .; cdr3_nt: TGCGCCAGCAGTCTAAATCATAAAAACAGGGGTCGGCTTGGCTACACCTTC; cdr3_aa: CASSLNHKNRGRLGYTF
j_call: TRBJ2-1; d_call: TRBD2; v_call: TRBV30; clone_size: .; cdr3_nt: TGTGCCTGGAGGCGCAAAGCGGGGGGGCGAAATGAGCAGTTCTTC; cdr3_aa: CAWRRKAGGRNEQFF
j_call: TRBJ2-3; d_call: TRBD2; v_call: TRBV6-4; clone_size: .; cdr3_nt: TGTGCCAGCAGTAGGGGACTAGCAGGGACAGATACGCAGTATTTT; cdr3_aa: CASSRGLAGTDTQYF
j_call: TRBJ1-1; d_call: TRBD1; v_call: TRBV25-1; clone_size: .; cdr3_nt: TGTGCCAGCAGTGAGAGGGGGCGCGATGAAGCTTTCTTT; cdr3_aa: CASSERGRDEAFF
j_call: TRBJ2-2; d_call: TRBD1; v_call: TRBV5-1; clone_size: .; cdr3_nt: TGCGCCAGCAGCCTGGGGGACAGGGTAGCCGGGGAGCTGTTTTTT; cdr3_aa: CASSLGDRVAGELFF
j_call: TRBJ1-1; d_call: .; v_call: TRBV2; clone_size: .; cdr3_nt: TGTGCCAGCAGTGACCGACAGGACCCTGAAGCTTTCTTT; cdr3_aa: CASSDRQDPEAFF
j_call: TRBJ2-1; d_call: .; v_call: TRBV2; clone_size: .; cdr3_nt: TGTGCCAGCAGTGTTGGAGGGGGCCTCTTCAATGAGCAGTTCTTC; cdr3_aa: CASSVGGGLFNEQFF
j_call: TRBJ1-4; d_call: TRBD1; v_call: TRBV18; clone_size: .; cdr3_nt: TGTGCCAGCTGCGACAGGGGCACAACTAATGAAAAACTGTTTTTT; cdr3_aa: CASCDRGTTNEKLFF
j_call: TRBJ1-2; d_call: .; v_call: TRBV10-3; clone_size: .; cdr3_nt: TGTGCCATCAGTGTTGGGAGGGCTGGCTACACCTTC; cdr3_aa: CAISVGRAGYTF
j_call: TRBJ2-7; d_call: .; v_call: TRBV23-1; clone_size: once; cdr3_nt: TGCGCCAGCAGGACTAAGGGATACGAGCAGTACTTC; cdr3_aa: CASRTKGYEQYF
j_call: TRBJ1-2; d_call: .; v_call: TRBV7-2; clone_size: .; cdr3_nt: TGTGCCAGCAGCTTAGGCCCCGACAGTGCCGGCTACACCTTC; cdr3_aa: CASSLGPDSAGYTF
j_call: TRBJ2-7; d_call: TRBD2; v_call: TRBV9; clone_size: once; cdr3_nt: TGTGCCAGCAGCGTAGGGACTAGCGGGGGCGCCTACGAGCAGTACTTC; cdr3_aa: CASSVGTSGGAYEQYF
j_call: TRBJ1-2; d_call: .; v_call: TRBV5-4; clone_size: .; cdr3_nt: TGTGCCAGCAGCTTGTTTCAGGGGTATGGCTACACCTTC; cdr3_aa: CASSLFQGYGYTF
j_call: TRBJ1-2; d_call: .; v_call: TRBV14; clone_size: .; cdr3_nt: TGTGCCAGCAGCCAAACGGGCAGGGTGGAGGGCTACACCTTC; cdr3_aa: CASSQTGRVEGYTF
j_call: TRBJ1-2; d_call: .; v_call: TRBV5-5; clone_size: few; cdr3_nt: TGTGCCAGCAGCTCGACAGGTTCGAAACAGCTGTCTAGCTATGGCTACACCTTC; cdr3_aa: CASSSTGSKQLSSYGYTF
j_call: TRBJ2-1; d_call: .; v_call: TRBV4-3; clone_size: .; cdr3_nt: TGCGCCAGCAGCCAAGACGTGCGATACAATGAGCAGTTCTTC; cdr3_aa: CASSQDVRYNEQFF
j_call: TRBJ2-1; d_call: .; v_call: TRBV2; clone_size: .; cdr3_nt: TGTGCCAGCAGTGTTGGAGATTACAATGAGCAGTTCTTC; cdr3_aa: CASSVGDYNEQFF